This TCR beta chain was identified in a study of blood T cell repertoires in COVID-19. Overall study context: Sites in the United States, Italy and Spain provided acute and convalescent COVID-19 samples. T cells, B-cell-depleted T cells, or PBMCs provided the cDNA or gDNA that served as material.

How the authors handled the data: For nucleated cells, counts were estimated from reference gene primer amplification. TCRdb's table, derived via immunoSEQ multiplex PCR, lists solely in-frame clones and lacks some. That table furnishes V, J and clone size, whereas the DNA furnished D and trimming. The table has about 160,000 clones, approximately 75% seen once. Specimen: peripheral blood. The clonotype was recovered from a human donor in a cohort sampled during active COVID-19.

This CDR3 is CASSMGQASGANVLTF. The DNA for the CDR3 is TGTGCCAGTAGTATGGGACAGGCCTCTGGGGCCAACGTCCTGACTTTC. The chain is built from TRBV19 and TRBJ2-6; 8 bases agree with TRBD1. The germline gives CDR1 LNHDA, CDR2 SQIVND (reference sequence). With 3 bases clipped from V and 0 bases from J, the junction kept 1 base outside the gene matches. The CDR3 length is 16 residues.